The sequence of this TCR beta chain was determined in a study of T cell clones after liver transplantation. Overall study context: TCRbeta sequencing after a pre-transplant mixed lymphocyte reaction identified graft-donor-reactive clones, later tracked in post-transplant blood. Samples came pre-transplant, pre-randomization before withdrawal, and post-randomization after withdrawal ended. Study-level results: Post-transplant, graft-donor-reactive CD4 TCRbeta sequences in blood dropped significantly in most of the 8 subjects.

This CDR3 is 13 amino acids long. Germline V CDR1 and CDR2: SGHTA, FQGNSA. V shed 7 bases and J 4 bases; nucleotides not matched to a gene: 4. This clone appeared a single time. Its specificity is not known. The assay was immunoSEQ multiplex PCR, and TCRdb's table has in-frame clones only and misses some. The sample holds tens of thousands of clones, around 78% seen once. The chain has TRBV7-2 and TRBJ2-7; the match to TRBD2 covers 10 bases. Sample: CD4+ T cells from blood, taken at the 22-month timepoint. This sequence was found in a human patient who received a liver transplant. The graft donor may have contributed some T cells. The CDR3 is CASNEREGYEQYF. Here the CDR3 DNA reads TGTGCCAGCAATGAGCGGGAGGGGTACGAGCAGTACTTC.